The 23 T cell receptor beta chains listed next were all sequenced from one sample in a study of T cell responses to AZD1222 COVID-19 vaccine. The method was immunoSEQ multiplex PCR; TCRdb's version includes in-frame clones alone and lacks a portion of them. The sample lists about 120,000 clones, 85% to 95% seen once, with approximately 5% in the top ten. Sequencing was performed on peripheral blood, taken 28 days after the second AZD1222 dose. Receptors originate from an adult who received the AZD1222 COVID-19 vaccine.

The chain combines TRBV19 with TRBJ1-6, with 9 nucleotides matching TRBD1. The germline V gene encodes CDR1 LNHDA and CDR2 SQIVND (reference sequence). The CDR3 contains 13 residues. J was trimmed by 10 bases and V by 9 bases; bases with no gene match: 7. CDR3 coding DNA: TGTGCCAGCGGGACAGGGTATTGGTCACCCCTCCACTTT. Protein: CASGTGYWSPLHF.

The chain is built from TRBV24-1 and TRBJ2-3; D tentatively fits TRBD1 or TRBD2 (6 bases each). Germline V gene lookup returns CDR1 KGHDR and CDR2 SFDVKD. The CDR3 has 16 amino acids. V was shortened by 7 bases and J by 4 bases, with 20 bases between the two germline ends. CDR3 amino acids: CATSESGGSRPDTQYF. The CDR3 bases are TGTGCCACCAGCGAGTCCGGGGGCTCCAGACCAGATACGCAGTATTTT.

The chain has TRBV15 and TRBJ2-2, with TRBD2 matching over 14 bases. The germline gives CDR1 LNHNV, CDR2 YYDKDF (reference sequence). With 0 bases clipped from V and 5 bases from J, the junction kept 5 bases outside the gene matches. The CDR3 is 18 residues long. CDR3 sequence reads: CATSRETSGGARTGELFF. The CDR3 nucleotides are TGTGCCACCAGCAGAGAGACTAGCGGGGGGGCCCGGACCGGGGAGCTGTTTTTT.

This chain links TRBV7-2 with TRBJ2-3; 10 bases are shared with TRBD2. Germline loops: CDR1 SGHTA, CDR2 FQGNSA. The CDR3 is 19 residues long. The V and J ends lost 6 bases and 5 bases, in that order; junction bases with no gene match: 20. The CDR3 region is CASRHTPDSGRSPRDTQYF. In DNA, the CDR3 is TGTGCCAGCAGACACACCCCGGATAGCGGGAGGTCCCCACGAGATACGCAGTATTTT.

This chain's CDR3 is CATGRGTGELFF. DNA for the CDR3: TGTGCCACTGGTCGGGGTACCGGGGAGCTGTTTTTT. This sequence joins TRBV24-1 and TRBJ2-2; tentatively, D is TRBD2 (5 bases). With 10 bases removed from V and 5 bases from J, the gap between germline ends came to 10 bases. In germline, CDR1 is KGHDR, CDR2 SFDVKD. The CDR3 runs to 12 residues.

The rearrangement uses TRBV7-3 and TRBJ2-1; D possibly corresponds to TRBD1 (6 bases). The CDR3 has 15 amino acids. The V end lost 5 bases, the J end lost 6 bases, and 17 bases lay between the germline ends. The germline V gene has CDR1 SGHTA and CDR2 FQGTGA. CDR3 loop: CASSPSGHSGNEQFF. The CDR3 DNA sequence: TGTGCCAGCAGCCCCTCGGGACACTCGGGCAATGAGCAGTTCTTC.

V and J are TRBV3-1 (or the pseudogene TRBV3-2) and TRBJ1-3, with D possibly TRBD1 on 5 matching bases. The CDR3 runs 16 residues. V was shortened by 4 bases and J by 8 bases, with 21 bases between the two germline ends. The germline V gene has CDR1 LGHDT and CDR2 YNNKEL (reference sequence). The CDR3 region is CASSPPRGRVLDTIYF. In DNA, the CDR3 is TGTGCCAGCAGCCCTCCCCGGGGGAGGGTGTTGGACACCATATATTTT.

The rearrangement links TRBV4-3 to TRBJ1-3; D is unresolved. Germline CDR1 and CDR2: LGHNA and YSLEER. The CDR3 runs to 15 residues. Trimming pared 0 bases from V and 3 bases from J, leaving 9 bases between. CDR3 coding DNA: TGCGCCAGCAGCCAAGATTCCCTCCTTGGAAACACCATATATTTT. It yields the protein CASSQDSLLGNTIYF.

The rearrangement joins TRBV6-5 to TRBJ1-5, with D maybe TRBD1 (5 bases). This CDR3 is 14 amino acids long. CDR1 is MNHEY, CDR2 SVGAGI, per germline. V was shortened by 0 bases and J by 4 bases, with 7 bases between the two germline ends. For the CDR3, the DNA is TGTGCCAGCAGTTACTCGGGGGGGAATCAGCCCCAGCATTTT. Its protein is CASSYSGGNQPQHF.

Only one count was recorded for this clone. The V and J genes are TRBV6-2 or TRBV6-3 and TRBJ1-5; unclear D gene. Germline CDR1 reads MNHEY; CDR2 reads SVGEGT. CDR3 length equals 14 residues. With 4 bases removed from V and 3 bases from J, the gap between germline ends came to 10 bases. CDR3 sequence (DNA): TGTGCCAGCAGTTGGTGGCAGGACAATCAGCCCCAGCATTTT. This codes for CASSWWQDNQPQHF.

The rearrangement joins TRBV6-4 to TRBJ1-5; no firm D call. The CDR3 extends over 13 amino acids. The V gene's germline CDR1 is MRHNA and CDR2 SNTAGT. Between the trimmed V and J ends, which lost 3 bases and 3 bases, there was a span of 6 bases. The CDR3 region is CASSERYNQPQHF. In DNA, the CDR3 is TGTGCCAGCAGTGAACGGTACAATCAGCCCCAGCATTTT.

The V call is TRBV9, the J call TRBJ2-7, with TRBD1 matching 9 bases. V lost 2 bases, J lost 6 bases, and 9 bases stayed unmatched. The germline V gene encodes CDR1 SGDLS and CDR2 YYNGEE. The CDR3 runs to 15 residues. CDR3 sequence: CASSVGGQGGSEQYF. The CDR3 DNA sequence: TGTGCCAGCAGCGTTGGGGGACAGGGTGGAAGCGAGCAGTACTTC.

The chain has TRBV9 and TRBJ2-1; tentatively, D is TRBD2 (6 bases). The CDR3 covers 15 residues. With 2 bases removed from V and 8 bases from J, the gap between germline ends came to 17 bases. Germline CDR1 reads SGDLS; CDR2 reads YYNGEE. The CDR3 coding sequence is TGTGCCAGCAGCGTCACCCCTATGGAGGGGCATGAGCAGTTCTTC. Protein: CASSVTPMEGHEQFF.

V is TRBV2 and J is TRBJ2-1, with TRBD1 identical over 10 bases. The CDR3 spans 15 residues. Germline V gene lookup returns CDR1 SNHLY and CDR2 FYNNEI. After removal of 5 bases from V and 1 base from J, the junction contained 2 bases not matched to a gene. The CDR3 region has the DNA TGTGCCAGCAGTCGGGACAGGGGTTCCTACAATGAGCAGTTCTTC. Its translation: CASSRDRGSYNEQFF.

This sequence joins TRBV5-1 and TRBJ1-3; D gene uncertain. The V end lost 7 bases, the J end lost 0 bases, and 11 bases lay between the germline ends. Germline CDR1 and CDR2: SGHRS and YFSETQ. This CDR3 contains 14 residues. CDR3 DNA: TGCGCCAGCGGAAGTGGGAACTCTGGAAACACCATATATTTT. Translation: CASGSGNSGNTIYF. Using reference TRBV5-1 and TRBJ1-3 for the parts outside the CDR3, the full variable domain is KAGVTQTPRYLIKTRGQQVTLSCSPISGHRSVSWYQQTPGQGLQFLFEYFSETQRNKGNFPGRFSGRQFSNSRSEMNVSTLELGDSALYLCASGSGNSGNTIYFGEGSWLTVV.

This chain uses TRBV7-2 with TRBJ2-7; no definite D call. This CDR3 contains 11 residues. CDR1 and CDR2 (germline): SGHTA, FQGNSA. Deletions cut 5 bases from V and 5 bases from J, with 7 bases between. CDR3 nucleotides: TGTGCCAGCAGCCAGGCCCACGAGCAGTACTTC. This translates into CASSQAHEQYF.

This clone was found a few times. The CDR3 DNA reads as TGTGCCAGCAGACTGGCGGCTCGGGGAGGAGGCTACACCTTC. This encodes CASRLAARGGGYTF. The chain recombines TRBV11-3 with TRBJ1-2; D unresolved. Germline CDR1 and CDR2: SGHNT and YENEEA. Trimming removed 6 bases from V and 8 bases from J, with 19 bases in between. The CDR3 consists of 14 residues.

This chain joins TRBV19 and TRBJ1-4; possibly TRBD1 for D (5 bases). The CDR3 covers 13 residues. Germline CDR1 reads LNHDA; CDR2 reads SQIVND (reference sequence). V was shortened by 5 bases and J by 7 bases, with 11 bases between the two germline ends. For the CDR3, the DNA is TGTGCCAGTAGTGCCGGGGGACGTGAAAAACTGTTTTTT. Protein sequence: CASSAGGREKLFF.

In DNA form, the CDR3 reads TGTGCCAGTAGTATCTCCCCCGAGAACACCATATATTTT. It translates to CASSISPENTIYF. V usage is TRBV19 and J usage is TRBJ1-3; no clear D gene. The CDR3 runs 13 residues. V was trimmed by 3 bases and J by 7 bases, leaving 10 bases between them. CDR1 LNHDA and CDR2 SQIVND come from the germline V gene (reference sequence).

The CDR3 loop is CASSPQWGQGVSYEQYF. CDR3 coding DNA: TGTGCCAGTAGTCCCCAATGGGGACAGGGGGTCTCCTACGAGCAGTACTTC. The chain employs TRBV19 and TRBJ2-7; 11 bases match TRBD1. CDR3 length: 17 residues. V gave up 5 bases and J gave up 0 bases; unmatched junction bases: 9. Germline lookup yields CDR1 LNHDA and CDR2 SQIVND (reference sequence). The variable domain in full, with the rest retrieved from reference TRBV19 and TRBJ2-7, is DGGITQSPKYLFRKEGQNVTLSCEQNLNHDAMYWYRQDPGQGLRLIYYSQIVNDFQKGDIAEGYSVSREKKESFPLTVTSAQKNPTAFYLCASSPQWGQGVSYEQYFGPGTRLTVT.

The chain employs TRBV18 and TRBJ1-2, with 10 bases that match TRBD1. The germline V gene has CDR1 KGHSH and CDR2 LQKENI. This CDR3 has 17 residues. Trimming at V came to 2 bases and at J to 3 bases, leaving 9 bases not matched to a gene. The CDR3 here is CASSPVPATGGDYGYTF. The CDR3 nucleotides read TGTGCCAGCTCACCAGTCCCGGCGACAGGGGGCGACTATGGCTACACCTTC.

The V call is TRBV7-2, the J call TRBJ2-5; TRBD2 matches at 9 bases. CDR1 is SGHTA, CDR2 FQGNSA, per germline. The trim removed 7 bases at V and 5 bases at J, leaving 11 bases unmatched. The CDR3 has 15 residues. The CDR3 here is CASTGGRDVWETQYF. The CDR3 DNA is TGTGCCAGCACGGGCGGGAGGGACGTGTGGGAGACCCAGTACTTC.

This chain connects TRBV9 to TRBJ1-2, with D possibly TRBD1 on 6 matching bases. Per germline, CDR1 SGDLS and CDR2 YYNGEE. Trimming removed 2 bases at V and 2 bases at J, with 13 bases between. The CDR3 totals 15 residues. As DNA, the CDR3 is TGTGCCAGCAGCGTCATGTCGACAGGAAACTATGGCTACACCTTC. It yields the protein CASSVMSTGNYGYTF.